Shown below are 14 T cell receptor beta chains from a single sample sequenced in a study of cytomegalovirus exposure and HLA in healthy donors. PCR employed 60 Vbeta and 13 Jbeta primers. Repertoires were generated with immunoSEQ multiplex PCR, while TCRdb's copy carries only in-frame clones and drops some. The top ten clones hold 6% to 8% of a sample with about 86,000 clones, around 74% of them seen once. Sequenced material: PBMCs. The source is a woman aged 50 to 65 in good health and CMV-seropositive.

V and J are TRBV11-2 and TRBJ1-3, with 8 bases that match TRBD1. V lost 4 bases, J lost 2 bases, and 4 bases stayed unmatched. The CDR3 extends over 15 amino acids. Germline loops: CDR1 SGHAT, CDR2 FQNNGV. CDR3 nucleotides: TGTGCCAGCAGCTACGAGACAGGGGCTGGAAACACCATATATTTT. Its protein is CASSYETGAGNTIYF.

In this sample, this clone turned up a few times. V gene TRBV7-2 combines with J gene TRBJ1-1, with D tentatively TRBD1 (5 bases). This CDR3 spans 13 amino acids. The germline gives CDR1 SGHTA, CDR2 FQGNSA. V dropped 8 bases and J dropped 3 bases, with 13 bases sitting between them. CDR3: CASQGGRYTEAFF. Written as DNA, the CDR3 is TGTGCCAGCCAGGGAGGCAGGTACACTGAAGCTTTCTTT.

The CDR3 loop is CASSQTTGTNEKLFF. The CDR3 nucleotides read TGTGCCAGCAGCCAAACAACAGGGACTAATGAAAAACTGTTTTTT. The chain couples TRBV9 to TRBJ1-4, with D perhaps matching TRBD1 (6 bases). Looked up from germline, CDR1 is SGDLS and CDR2 is YYNGEE. The CDR3 loop spans 15 amino acids. V was trimmed by 4 bases and J by 2 bases, leaving 12 bases between them.

The V and J genes are TRBV4-2 and TRBJ2-3; tentative D call: TRBD1 (5 bases). V lost 0 bases and J 2 bases, leaving 9 bases between the germline ends. Germline loops: CDR1 LGHNA, CDR2 YNFKEQ. The CDR3 contains 15 residues. CDR3 nucleotide sequence: TGTGCCAGCAGCCAAGACAGGGCCGACACAGATACGCAGTATTTT. This codes for CASSQDRADTDTQYF.

This clone was observed a few times. The chain uses TRBV27 and TRBJ2-1; 11 positions match TRBD2. J lost 4 bases, V lost 5 bases, and 7 bases had no gene match. CDR1 is MNHEY and CDR2 is SMNVEV in the germline V gene (reference sequence). There are 16 residues in the CDR3. CDR3 nucleotides: TGTGCCAGCAGTACCACCGGGACTAGCGGATACAATGAGCAGTTCTTC. It specifies CASSTTGTSGYNEQFF.

This CDR3 is CASRGSSGDYTGELFF. In DNA, the CDR3 is TGTGCCAGCAGAGGCTCCAGCGGGGATTACACCGGGGAGCTGTTTTTT. The chain is built from TRBV2 and TRBJ2-2; 7 bases map to TRBD2. This CDR3 region has 16 residues. Germline-derived CDR1 and CDR2 are SNHLY and FYNNEI. The V segment lost 6 bases and the J segment 3 bases; nucleotides outside the gene matches: 10.

The gene calls are TRBV21-1 and TRBJ2-7; the table gives TRBD1 as D, unverified against the DNA. TRBV21-1 is recorded as a pseudogene. There are 14 residues in the CDR3. The CDR3 DNA is TGTGCCAGCAGCCAGAGACAGGGGAACTACGAGCAGTACTTC. It is translated as CASSQRQGNYEQYF.

This chain connects TRBV6-1 to TRBJ1-1, with TRBD1 identical over 7 bases. Trimming took 7 bases from V and 5 from J; bases not matched to a gene: 10. CDR1 is MNHNS, CDR2 SASEGT, per germline. The CDR3 consists of 14 residues. This chain's CDR3 is CASILRRGRTEAFF. For the CDR3, the DNA is TGTGCCAGCATATTGAGAAGGGGGCGAACTGAAGCTTTCTTT.

This clone was observed a single time. The chain has TRBV27 and TRBJ2-5, with D perhaps matching TRBD1 (6 bases). Trimming left V 5 bases short and J 5 bases short, with 15 bases between. The CDR3 totals 14 residues. The germline CDR1 and CDR2 sequences are MNHEY and SMNVEV (reference sequence). This chain's CDR3 is CASSRPGVSETQYF. In nucleotides, the CDR3 is TGTGCCAGCAGTCGTCCAGGGGTATCCGAGACCCAGTACTTC.

This chain joins TRBV6-6 and TRBJ1-1; 8 bases line up with TRBD1. The CDR3 has 14 amino acids. The ends lost 2 bases at V and 4 bases at J; junction bases unmatched: 3. Germline V gives CDR1 MNHNY, CDR2 SVGAGI (reference sequence). CDR3 in DNA: TGTGCCAGCAGTTACCTTACAGGGGGCACTGAAGCTTTCTTT. This gives the protein CASSYLTGGTEAFF.

The chain is built from TRBV7-9 and TRBJ2-1; tentatively, D is TRBD2 (6 bases). Germline V gene data show CDR1 as SEHNR and CDR2 as FQNEAQ (reference sequence). V dropped 5 bases and J dropped 0 bases, with 17 bases sitting between them. This CDR3 comprises 17 residues. CDR3 nucleotide sequence: TGTGCCAGCAGCCCGTCCCGTGCGGGGAGCTCCTACAATGAGCAGTTCTTC. Translating it yields CASSPSRAGSSYNEQFF.

V gene TRBV29-1 combines with J gene TRBJ1-2, with unresolved D. The CDR3 runs to 13 residues. The V and J ends lost 3 bases and 0 bases respectively, with 8 bases between them. Germline-derived CDR1 and CDR2 are SQVTM and ANQGSEA. DNA of the CDR3: TGCAGCGTTGAGCAGTATCCTAACTATGGCTACACCTTC. Protein: CSVEQYPNYGYTF.

The chain links TRBV19 to TRBJ1-1; no clear D. CDR1 and CDR2 from the germline V gene are LNHDA and SQIVND (reference sequence). The CDR3 consists of 13 residues. With 10 bases removed from V and 1 base from J, the gap between germline ends came to 13 bases. The CDR3 protein is CATSTRANTEAFF. CDR3 nucleotides: TGTGCCACCTCGACACGCGCGAACACTGAAGCTTTCTTT.

The chain is built from TRBV10-3 and TRBJ2-2; 8 bases are shared with TRBD2. The V segment lost 7 bases and the J segment 0 bases; nucleotides outside the gene matches: 4. Germline V gene data show CDR1 as ENHRY and CDR2 as SYGVKD. The CDR3 contains 15 residues. CDR3 region: CAINPGLANTGELFF. CDR3 bases: TGTGCCATCAATCCGGGACTAGCGAACACCGGGGAGCTGTTTTTT.